The clone carrying this TCR beta chain has at least ten counts. Its antigen is unknown. CDR1 and CDR2 from the germline V gene are GTSNPN and SVGIG (reference sequence). The CDR3 covers 16 residues. V dropped 4 bases and J dropped 4 bases, with 22 bases sitting between them. The record originates from a study of breast tumors, draining lymph nodes, adjacent tissues. General study points: Luminal-like breast cancer showed significantly greater tumor-nontumor repertoire similarity than basal-like breast cancer did. Tumor TCR diversity was below lymph nodes but above nontumor tissue. The data were judged consistent with most tumor T cells coming from lymph node and expanding in tumor. The lymph node origin of tumor T cells was framed as consistent with a hypothesis, not demonstrated.

The lymph nodes were axillary draining lymph nodes from breast cancer patients. TCRdb ran MiXCR on the multiplex PCR reads and lists one entry per CDR3 protein. This sample has around 140,000 distinct CDR3 sequences, with 30% to 35% found just once. The chain joins TRBV30 to TRBJ1-2; D uncertain. Sample: axillary lymph node tissue. The TCR comes from a female donor with breast cancer. Some clones in this sample may be carry-over from other donors' samples. This chain's CDR3 is CAWTVPGIDTSYGYTF. CDR3 nucleotide sequence: TGTGCCTGGACCGTCCCTGGAATTGACACAAGCTATGGCTACACCTTC.